This T cell receptor (beta chain) was identified during a study of T-cell memory formation after mild COVID-19 (dated by TCRdb to about 2021). With regard to the full study: TCR sequence clusters from the two donors were largely donor specific. T-cell clones expanding and contracting after mild COVID-19 in two donors were tracked by longitudinal TCRalpha and TCRbeta repertoire sequencing. The cohort comprised two young, previously healthy adult volunteers, one female and one male. The study at large found these results: Contracting CD4+ clones were located mainly in the CM and EM memory subsets, whereas CD8+ clones were found to be enriched in EMRA. Only a couple of mild cases were covered by the study, and larger cohorts that include severe cases with pre-infection samples were considered necessary. Some responding clones were detected in pre-infection memory, which suggested that pre-existing cross-reactive memory T cells had joined the SARS-CoV-2 response. Whether the second-wave clones peaking on day 37 were SARS-CoV-2 specific was not confirmed. Clones that contracted from day 15 to 85 showed balanced CD4/CD8 phenotypes, whereas a second wave of clones that expanded from day 15 to 37 leaned towards CD4+.

Sequencer: Illumina NovaSeq 6000. cDNA libraries for TCRalpha and TCRbeta were prepared by 5'RACE using constant-segment primers, with sample barcodes and unique molecular identifiers added. RNA was extracted from every sample with Trizol reagent. Amplification of the libraries took two PCR steps, and the second step added a second sample barcode plus Illumina TruSeq adapters. The libraries were sequenced on an Illumina NovaSeq using 2 x 150 bp paired-end reads. From the authors' description of their analysis: Demultiplexing of reads and collapsing into UMI-guided consensus sequences were performed with migec v1.2.7. With mixcr v2.1.11, UMI consensuses were aligned to TRA and TRB V and J templates and assembled into clonotypes. Clonotypes were classified as expanded or contracted when called significant by both edgeR and NoisET, with noise models trained on biological replicates. For edgeR calls, the cutoffs were a false discovery rate-adjusted p below 0.01 and a log2 fold-change threshold of 1. As an exploratory analysis of dynamics, max-normalized trajectories of the 1000 most abundant clonotypes were examined by PCA with hierarchical clustering. Each responding clone was given a CD4 or CD8 phenotype based on the CD4+ and CD8+ repertoires, which had been sequenced separately. TCRdb reworked the public reads: Q25 trimming with fastp, MiXCR clone assembly, productive beta chains retained. A single entry per CDR3 protein holds the most common genes and DNA from its merged rows. The V and J calls follow TCRdb's processing rather than the paper's. For this sample the table gives hundreds of thousands of distinct CDR3 sequences, of which more than 20% were detected only once. Under 15% of the sample belongs to the ten largest clones.

Spanning cysteine to phenylalanine, the CDR3 consists of 14 amino acids. Only CDR3 DNA is held: 42 bases, read in frame from base 1. Taken from the germline V gene, the CDR1 and CDR2 loops are SGDLS and YYNGEE. V has 3 bases trimmed and J has 5 bases trimmed; junction bases matching no gene number 4. With regard to this clonotype: Its antigen is unknown. It has no much larger one-base neighbor in the sample; base qualities were not kept.

Ficoll-Paque density gradient centrifugation was the method used to isolate PBMCs. The TCR was taken from an adult woman who had mild COVID-19 (a few samples of this study predate the infection). The sample titles of this study are shuffled in the database, so cell type and time point are left out; the donor was told from shared clones. The sequenced sample consisted of PBMCs or a T cell subset sorted from them (not recorded which). The V and J genes are TRBV9 and TRBJ1-5; 8 bases in between match TRBD1. The DNA is TGTGCCAGCAGCGCGGGACAGGCATATCAGCCCCAGCATTTT. Its amino acids are CASSAGQAYQPQHF. The CDR3, completed at both ends by the reference TRBV9 and TRBJ1-5 genes, gives the full variable domain DSGVTQTPKHLITATGQRVTLRCSPRSGDLSVYWYQQSLDQGLQFLIQYYNGEERAKGNILERFSAQQFPDLHSELNLSSLELGDSALYFCASSAGQAYQPQHFGDGTRLSIL.